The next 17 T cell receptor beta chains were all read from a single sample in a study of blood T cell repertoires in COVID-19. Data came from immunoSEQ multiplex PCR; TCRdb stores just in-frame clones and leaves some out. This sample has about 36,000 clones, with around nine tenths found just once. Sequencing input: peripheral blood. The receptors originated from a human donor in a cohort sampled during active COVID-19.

The CDR3 region is CASSYEGLAGNEQFF. CDR3 nucleotide sequence: TGTGCCAGCAGTTACGAGGGTCTAGCGGGCAATGAGCAGTTCTTC. The chain employs TRBV6-6 and TRBJ2-1; 8 nucleotides match TRBD2. The V segment lost 2 bases and the J segment 6 bases; nucleotides outside the gene matches: 6. This CDR3 has 15 amino acids. CDR1 and CDR2 (germline): MNHNY, SVGAGI (reference sequence).

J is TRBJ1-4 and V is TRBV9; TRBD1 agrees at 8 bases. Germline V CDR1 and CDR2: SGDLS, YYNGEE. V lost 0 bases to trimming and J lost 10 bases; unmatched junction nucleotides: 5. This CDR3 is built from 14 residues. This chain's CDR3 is CASSVGRQGSKLFF. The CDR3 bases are TGTGCCAGCAGCGTAGGAAGACAGGGGTCAAAACTGTTTTTT.

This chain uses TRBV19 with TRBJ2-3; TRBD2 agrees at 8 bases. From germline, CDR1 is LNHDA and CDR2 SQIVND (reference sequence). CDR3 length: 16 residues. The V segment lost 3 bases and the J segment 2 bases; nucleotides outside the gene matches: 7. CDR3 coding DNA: TGTGCCAGTAGTATTGGTAGCGGGGTCGCCACAGATACGCAGTATTTT. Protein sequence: CASSIGSGVATDTQYF.

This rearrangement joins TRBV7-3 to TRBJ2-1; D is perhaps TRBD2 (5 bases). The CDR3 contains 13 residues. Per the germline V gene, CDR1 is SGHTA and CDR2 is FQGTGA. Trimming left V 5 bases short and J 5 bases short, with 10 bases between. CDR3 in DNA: TGTGCCAGCAGCCCGGGGAAAGACAATGAGCAGTTCTTC. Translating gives CASSPGKDNEQFF.

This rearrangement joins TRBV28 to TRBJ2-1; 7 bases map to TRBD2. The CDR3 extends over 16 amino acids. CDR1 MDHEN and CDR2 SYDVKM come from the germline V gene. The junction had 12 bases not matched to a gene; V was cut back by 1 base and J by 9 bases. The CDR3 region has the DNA TGTGCCAGCAGTTTATCTGCGACCGCTGGGGGGGGTGAGCAGTTCTTC. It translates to CASSLSATAGGGEQFF.

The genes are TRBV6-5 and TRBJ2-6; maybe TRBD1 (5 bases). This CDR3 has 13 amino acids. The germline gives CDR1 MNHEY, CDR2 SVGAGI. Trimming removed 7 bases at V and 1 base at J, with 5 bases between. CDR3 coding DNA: TGTGCCAGCAAGGGGTCTGGGGCCAACGTCCTGACTTTC. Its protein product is CASKGSGANVLTF.

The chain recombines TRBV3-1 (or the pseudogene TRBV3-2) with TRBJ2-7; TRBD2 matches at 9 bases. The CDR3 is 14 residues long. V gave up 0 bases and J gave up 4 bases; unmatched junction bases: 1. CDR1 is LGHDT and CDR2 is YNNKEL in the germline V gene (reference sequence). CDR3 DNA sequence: TGTGCCAGCAGCCAAGAACTAGCGGGTTACGAGCAGTACTTC. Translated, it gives CASSQELAGYEQYF.

The CDR3 sequence is CASSQGWNYGYTF. Written as DNA, the CDR3 is TGTGCCAGCAGCCAGGGGTGGAACTATGGCTACACCTTC. The chain combines TRBV27 with TRBJ1-2, with a tentative D call TRBD1 (6 bases). V was cut by 6 bases and J by 2 bases, with 10 bases left in between. The length of the CDR3 is 13 residues. CDR1 and CDR2 (germline): MNHEY, SMNVEV (reference sequence).

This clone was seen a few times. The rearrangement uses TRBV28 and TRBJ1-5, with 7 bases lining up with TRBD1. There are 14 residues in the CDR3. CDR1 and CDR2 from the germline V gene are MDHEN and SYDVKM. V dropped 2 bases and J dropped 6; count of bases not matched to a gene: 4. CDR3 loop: CASSLRQGGQPQHF. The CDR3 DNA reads TGTGCCAGCAGTTTACGACAGGGCGGTCAGCCCCAGCATTTT.

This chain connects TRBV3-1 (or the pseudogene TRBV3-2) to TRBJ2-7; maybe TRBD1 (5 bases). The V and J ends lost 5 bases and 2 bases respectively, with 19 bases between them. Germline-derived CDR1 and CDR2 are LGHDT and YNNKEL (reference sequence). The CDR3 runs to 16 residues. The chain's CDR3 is CASSNQLQGSTYEQYF. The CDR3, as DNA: TGTGCCAGCAGCAACCAACTTCAGGGTTCAACCTACGAGCAGTACTTC.

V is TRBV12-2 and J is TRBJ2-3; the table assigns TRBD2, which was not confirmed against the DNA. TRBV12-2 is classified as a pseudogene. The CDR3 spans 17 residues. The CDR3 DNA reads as TGTGCAAGTCGCTTATCCCTAGCGGTTCCCCTCACAGATACGCAGTATTTT. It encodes CASRLSLAVPLTDTQYF.

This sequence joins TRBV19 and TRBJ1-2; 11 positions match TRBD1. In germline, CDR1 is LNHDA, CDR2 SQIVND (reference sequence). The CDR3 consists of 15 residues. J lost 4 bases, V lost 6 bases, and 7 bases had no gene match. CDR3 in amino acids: CASRRTGGAGYGYTF. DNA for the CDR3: TGTGCCAGTAGACGGACAGGGGGCGCGGGCTATGGCTACACCTTC.

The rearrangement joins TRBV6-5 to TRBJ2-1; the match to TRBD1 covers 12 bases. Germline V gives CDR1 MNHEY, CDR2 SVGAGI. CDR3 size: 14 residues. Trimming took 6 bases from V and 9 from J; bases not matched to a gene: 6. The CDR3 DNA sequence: TGTGCCAGCAGACCGGGACAGGGGGCGGGTGAGCAGTTCTTC. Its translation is CASRPGQGAGEQFF.

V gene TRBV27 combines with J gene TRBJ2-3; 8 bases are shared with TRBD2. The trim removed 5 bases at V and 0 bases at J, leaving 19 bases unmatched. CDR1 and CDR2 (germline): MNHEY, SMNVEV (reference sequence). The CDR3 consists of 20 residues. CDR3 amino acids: CASSARQRELPPTSTDTQYF. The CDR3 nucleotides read TGTGCCAGCAGTGCCCGTCAGCGGGAGTTACCCCCCACTAGCACAGATACGCAGTATTTT.

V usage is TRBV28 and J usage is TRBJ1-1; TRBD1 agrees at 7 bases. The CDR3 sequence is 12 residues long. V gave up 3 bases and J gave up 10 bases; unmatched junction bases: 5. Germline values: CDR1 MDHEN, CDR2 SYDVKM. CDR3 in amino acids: CASSFQPGGAFF. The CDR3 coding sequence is TGTGCCAGCAGTTTCCAACCAGGGGGAGCTTTCTTT. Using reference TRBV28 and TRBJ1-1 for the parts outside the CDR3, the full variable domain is DVKVTQSSRYLVKRTGEKVFLECVQDMDHENMFWYRQDPGLGLRLIYFSYDVKMKEKGDIPEGYSVSREKKERFSLILESASTNQTSMYLCASSFQPGGAFFGQGTRLTVV.

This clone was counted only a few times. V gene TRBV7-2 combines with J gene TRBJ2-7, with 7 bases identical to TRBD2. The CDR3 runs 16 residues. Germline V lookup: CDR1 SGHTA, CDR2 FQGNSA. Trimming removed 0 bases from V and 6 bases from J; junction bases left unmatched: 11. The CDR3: CASSLALGGGPSEQYF. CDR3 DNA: TGTGCCAGCAGCTTAGCTTTGGGGGGAGGGCCCTCCGAGCAGTACTTC.

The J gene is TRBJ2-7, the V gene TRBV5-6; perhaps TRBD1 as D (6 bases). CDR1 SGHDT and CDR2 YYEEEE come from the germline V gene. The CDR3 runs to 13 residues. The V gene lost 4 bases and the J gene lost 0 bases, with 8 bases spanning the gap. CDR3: CASSQGGSYEQYF. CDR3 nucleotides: TGTGCCAGCAGCCAAGGGGGCTCCTACGAGCAGTACTTC. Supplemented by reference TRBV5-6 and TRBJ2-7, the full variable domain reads DAGVTQSPTHLIKTRGQQVTLRCSPKSGHDTVSWYQQALGQGPQFIFQYYEEEERQRGNFPDRFSGHQFPNYSSELNVNALLLGDSALYLCASSQGGSYEQYFGPGTRLTVT.